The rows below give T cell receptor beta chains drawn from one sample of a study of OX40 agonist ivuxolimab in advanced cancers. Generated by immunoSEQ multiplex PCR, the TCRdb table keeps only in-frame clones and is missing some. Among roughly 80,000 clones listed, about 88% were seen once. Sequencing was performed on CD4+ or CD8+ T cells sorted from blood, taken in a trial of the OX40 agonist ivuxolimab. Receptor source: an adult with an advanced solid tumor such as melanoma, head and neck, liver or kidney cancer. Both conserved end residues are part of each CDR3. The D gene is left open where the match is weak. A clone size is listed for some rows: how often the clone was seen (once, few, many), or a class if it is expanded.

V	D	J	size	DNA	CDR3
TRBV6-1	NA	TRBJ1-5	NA	TGTGCCAGCAGGCTTGAGGGGACTAGCAATCAGCCCCAGCATTTT	CASRLEGTSNQPQHF
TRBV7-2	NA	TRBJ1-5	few	TGTGCCAGCAGCTTAGAGAAGGGGAATCAGCCCCAGCATTTT	CASSLEKGNQPQHF
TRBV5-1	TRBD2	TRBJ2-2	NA	TGCGCCAGCAGCTCTGGGTCCGGGGGACTAGCGGGGTCAACCGGGGAGCTGTTTTTT	CASSSGSGGLAGSTGELFF
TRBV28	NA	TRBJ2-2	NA	TGTGCCAGCAGTTTCCGGGACCTCCGCCGGGAGCTGTTTTTT	CASSFRDLRRELFF
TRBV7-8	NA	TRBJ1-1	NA	TGTGCCAGCAGCTCTTGGACGGGGAACACTGAAGCTTTCTTT	CASSSWTGNTEAFF
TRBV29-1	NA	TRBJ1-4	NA	TGCAGCGTTGAATTTGGGGAAAAACTGTTTTTT	CSVEFGEKLFF
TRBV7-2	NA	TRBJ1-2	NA	TGTGCCAGCAGCCTCCTCATTCCCCAGTCGTATGGCTACACCTTC	CASSLLIPQSYGYTF
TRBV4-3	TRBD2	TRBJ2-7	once	TGCGCCAGCAGCCAAGATACGGGAGGGAACGAGCAGTACTTC	CASSQDTGGNEQYF
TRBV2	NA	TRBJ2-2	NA	TGTGCCAGCAGCAACACCGGGGAGCTGTTTTTT	CASSNTGELFF
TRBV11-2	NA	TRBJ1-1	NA	TGTGCCAGCAGCCAAATTAGGGGTACTGAAGCTTTCTTT	CASSQIRGTEAFF
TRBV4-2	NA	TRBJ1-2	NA	TGTGCCAGCAGCCAAGATCTAGTAAACTATGGCTACACCTTC	CASSQDLVNYGYTF
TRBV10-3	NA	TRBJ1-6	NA	TGTGCCATCAGTGAGAACAGTCATAATTCACCCCTCCACTTT	CAISENSHNSPLHF
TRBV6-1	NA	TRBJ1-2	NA	TGTGCCAGCAGTGACCCCCCTTTCCACTATGGCTACACCTTC	CASSDPPFHYGYTF
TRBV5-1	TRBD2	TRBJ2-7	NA	TGCGCCAGCAGCTTTTCTCCTAGCGGGCTGGGAAGCGAGCAGTACTTC	CASSFSPSGLGSEQYF
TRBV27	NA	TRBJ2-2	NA	TGTGCCAGCAGCTTGGCCGGGAGCTCGAACACCGGGGAGCTGTTTTTT	CASSLAGSSNTGELFF
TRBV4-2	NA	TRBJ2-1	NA	TGTGCCAGCAGCCAAGGGGGCGTCGGGTACAATGAGCAGTTCTTC	CASSQGGVGYNEQFF
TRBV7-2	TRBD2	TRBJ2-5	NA	TGTGCCAGCAGCCTAGCGGAGGAGACCCAGTACTTC	CASSLAEETQYF
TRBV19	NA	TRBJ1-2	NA	TGTGCCAGTAGTATAGTACCTACCAGGAACTATGGCTACACCTTC	CASSIVPTRNYGYTF
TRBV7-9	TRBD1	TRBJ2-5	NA	TGTGCCAGCAGCGTCGGACAGGGGGCCCAAGAGACCCAGTACTTC	CASSVGQGAQETQYF
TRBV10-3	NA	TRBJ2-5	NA	TGTGCCACCAGAAGGGTGGGCGGTGGGGAGACCCAGTACTTC	CATRRVGGGETQYF
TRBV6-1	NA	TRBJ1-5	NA	TGTGCCAGCAGTGAGAGGCAGCCCAATCAGCCCCAGCATTTT	CASSERQPNQPQHF
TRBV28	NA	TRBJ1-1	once	TGTGCCAGCAGTTTATGGGGGGACGGTGGAAAAGCTTTCTTT	CASSLWGDGGKAFF
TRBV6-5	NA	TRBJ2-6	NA	TGTGCCAGCACGAGCTCTGGGGCCAACGTCCTGACTTTC	CASTSSGANVLTF
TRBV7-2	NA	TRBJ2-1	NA	TGTGCCAGCAGCTTTGGGGTTAATGAGCAGTTCTTC	CASSFGVNEQFF
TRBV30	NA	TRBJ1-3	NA	TGTGCCTGGAGGAGAGGGGTATCTGGAAACACCATATATTTT	CAWRRGVSGNTIYF
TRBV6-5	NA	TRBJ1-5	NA	TGTGCCAGCAGTTACTCGGCCGGGAGCAATCAGCCCCAGCATTTT	CASSYSAGSNQPQHF
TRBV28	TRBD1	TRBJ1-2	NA	TGTGCCGCAGGCAGGGGACAGGGTTTAAGTTCGGCCTTC	CAAGRGQGLSSAF
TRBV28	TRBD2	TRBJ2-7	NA	TGTGCCAGCAGGGGGACTAGCGGGAAATACGAGCAGTACTTC	CASRGTSGKYEQYF
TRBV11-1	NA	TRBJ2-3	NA	TGTGCCAGCAGCACTAGACTAGTCTCGTCCCCTACGCAGTATTTT	CASSTRLVSSPTQYF
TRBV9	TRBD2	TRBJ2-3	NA	TGTGCCAGCAGCGCTCTAGCGGGGGGGAGCACAGATACGCAGTATTTT	CASSALAGGSTDTQYF
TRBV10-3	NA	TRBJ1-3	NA	TGTGCCATCAACGAAGAGGGGTTTGGAAACACCATATATTTT	CAINEEGFGNTIYF
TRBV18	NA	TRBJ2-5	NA	TGTGCCAGCTCAGGAAATCGAGAGACCCAGTACTTC	CASSGNRETQYF
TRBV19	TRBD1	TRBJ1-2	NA	TGTGCCAGTAGTAAAACCGGGACAGGAGACTATGGCTACACCTTC	CASSKTGTGDYGYTF
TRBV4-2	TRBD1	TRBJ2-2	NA	TGTGCCAGCAGCCAAGATCCCGGACAGGGGGTGGATGCCGGGGAGCTGTTTTTT	CASSQDPGQGVDAGELFF
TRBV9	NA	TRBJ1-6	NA	TGTGCCAGCAGCGTAGGTCATAATTCACCCCTCCACTTT	CASSVGHNSPLHF
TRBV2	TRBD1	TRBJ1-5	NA	TGTGCCAGCAGTGAGTCGGGACAGGGCCGTCAGCCCCAGCATTTT	CASSESGQGRQPQHF
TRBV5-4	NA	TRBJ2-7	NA	TGTGCCATCGAGGGCGCCTCAACAGGCGAGCAGTACTTC	CAIEGASTGEQYF
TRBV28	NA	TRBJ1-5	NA	TGTGCCAGCAGTTTGCCTGGGACTCGAGGGGGGCGGGCCCAGCATTTT	CASSLPGTRGGRAQHF
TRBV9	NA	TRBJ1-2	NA	TGTGCCAGCAGCTCGTACCGGACGTACATCGGCTATGGCTACACCTTC	CASSSYRTYIGYGYTF
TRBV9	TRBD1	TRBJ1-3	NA	TGTGCCAGCAGCACGAGTATGGACAGGGACGACACCATATATTTT	CASSTSMDRDDTIYF
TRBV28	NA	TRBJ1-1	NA	TGTGCCAGCAAACTCGGCAGGGAGGACACTGAAGCTTTCTTT	CASKLGREDTEAFF
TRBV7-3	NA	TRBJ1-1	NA	TGTGCCAGCAGCGCTGGCGCGGACACTGAAGCTTTCTTT	CASSAGADTEAFF
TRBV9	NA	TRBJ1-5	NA	TGTGCCAGCAGCGTAGGGGTAGGGTCCCTGGGCAATCAGCCCCAGCATTTT	CASSVGVGSLGNQPQHF
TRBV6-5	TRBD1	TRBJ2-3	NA	TGTGCCAGCAGTCCCGGACAGGGGGATGCAGATACGCAGTATTTT	CASSPGQGDADTQYF
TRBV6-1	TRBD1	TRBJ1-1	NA	TGTGCCAGCAGTCCGGGACAGGGGTTAATCGGTGAATTT	CASSPGQGLIGEF
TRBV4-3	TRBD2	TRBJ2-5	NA	TGCGCCAGCAGCCAAGGGTCAGCGGGGGAGCAAGAGACCCAGTACTTC	CASSQGSAGEQETQYF
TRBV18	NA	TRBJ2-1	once	TGTGCCAGCTCACCACTCAGCGGAAGTGGCAATGAGCAGTTCTTC	CASSPLSGSGNEQFF
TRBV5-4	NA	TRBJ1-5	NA	TGTGCCAGCAGCAGTGGGGGATATAGCAATCAGCCCCAGCATTTT	CASSSGGYSNQPQHF
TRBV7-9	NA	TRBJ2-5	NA	TGTGCCAGCAGCTTCGGGCAGGGACGGAGTGAGACCCAGTACTTC	CASSFGQGRSETQYF
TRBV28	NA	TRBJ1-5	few	TGTGCCAGCAGTCCTGCTGGGGTGGACCAGCCCCAGCATTTT	CASSPAGVDQPQHF
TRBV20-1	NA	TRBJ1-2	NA	TGCAGTGCTAGTCTCAGGGACGGCTACACCTTC	CSASLRDGYTF
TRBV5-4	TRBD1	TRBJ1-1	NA	TGTGCCAGCAGCGCCGACAGGGTCCGTGCTGAAGCTTTCTTT	CASSADRVRAEAFF
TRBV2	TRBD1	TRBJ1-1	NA	TGTGCCAGCAGGACGGGACAGTCCACTGAAGCTTTCTTT	CASRTGQSTEAFF
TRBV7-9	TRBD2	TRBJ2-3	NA	TGTGCCAGCCTAAGCGGGGCATCTGCAGATACGCAGTATTTT	CASLSGASADTQYF
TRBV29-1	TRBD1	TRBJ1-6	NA	TGCAGCGTTGGCTGGGACAGGCAAAATTCACCCCTCCACTTT	CSVGWDRQNSPLHF
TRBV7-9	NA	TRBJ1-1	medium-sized	TGTGCCAGCAGCTTATCCGACCGGACCGAAGCTTTCTTT	CASSLSDRTEAFF
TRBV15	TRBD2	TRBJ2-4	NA	TGTGCCACCAGCAGTGTACTAGCGGGGGGAAACATTCAGTACTTC	CATSSVLAGGNIQYF